This TCR beta chain emerged from a study of OX40 agonist ivuxolimab in advanced cancers. Study-level information: In this trial design, patients received ivuxolimab intravenously at 0.01 to 10 mg/kg every 2 weeks. Melanoma, hepatocellular carcinoma, head and neck or renal cell cancer occurred in dose-escalation patients. With a range of about 20 to 79, age averaged approximately 60 years, and about 82% were male.

Here immunoSEQ multiplex PCR was the method, and the copy in TCRdb shows in-frame clones only, minus some. This table holds roughly 40,000 clones, about 89% found once. A note on this clone: What it binds is not known.

Study-level results: The study found that CD8+ T cells averaged more expanded clones than CD4+.

J was trimmed by 7 bases and V by 5 bases; bases with no gene match: 9. Germline loops: CDR1 LGHNA, CDR2 YNFKEQ. The CDR3 covers 14 residues. The TCR comes from an adult with an advanced solid tumor such as melanoma, head and neck, liver or kidney cancer. The material was CD4+ or CD8+ T cells sorted from blood, obtained in a trial of the OX40 agonist ivuxolimab. The chain is built from TRBV4-2 and TRBJ2-7; 9 positions agree with TRBD2. In nucleotides, the CDR3 is TGTGCCAGCAGCTTGGTAGGCGGGAGGGAGGAGCAGTACTTC. Encoded protein: CASSLVGGREEQYF.